One and the same sample provided the 30 T cell receptor beta chains below, sequenced in a study of blood T cell repertoires in COVID-19. Here immunoSEQ multiplex PCR was the method, and the copy in TCRdb shows in-frame clones only, minus some. The sample yields approximately 50,000 clones, 80% to 90% seen once. The material sequenced was peripheral blood. Receptors were obtained from a human donor in a cohort sampled during active COVID-19.

The chain recombines TRBV3-1 (or the pseudogene TRBV3-2) with TRBJ1-6, with TRBD1 as a possible D gene (5 bases). The CDR3 consists of 16 residues. V was shortened by 5 bases and J by 7 bases, with 18 bases between the two germline ends. CDR1 is LGHDT, CDR2 YNNKEL, per germline (reference sequence). In nucleotides, the CDR3 is TGTGCCAGCAGCTCGCGGGGGGAGTCGCGAAATTCACCCCTCCACTTT. Its protein is CASSSRGESRNSPLHF.

Comments on this clone: At one end, the junction sequence differs from germline, possibly due to a read error. The chain has TRBV6-1 and TRBJ1-1, with D possibly matching TRBD1 (5 bases). The CDR3 contains 17 residues. Per germline, CDR1 MNHNS and CDR2 SASEGT. CDR3 DNA: TGTGCCAGCAGTGAATCCCAATCACGCGGGGGGAACGCTGAAGCTTTCTTT. It yields the protein CASSESQSRGGNAEAFF.

This sequence joins TRBV24-1 and TRBJ2-7; no reliable D call. The CDR3 is made up of 13 amino acids. Germline V gene sequence: CDR1 KGHDR, CDR2 SFDVKD. V was cut by 6 bases and J by 1 base, with 9 bases left in between. CDR3 in DNA: TGTGCCACCAGTCGACCCGGGTCCTACGAGCAGTACTTC. Its protein is CATSRPGSYEQYF.

The gene calls are TRBV19 and TRBJ2-1; the D gene is possibly TRBD2 (6 bases). CDR1 is LNHDA and CDR2 is SQIVND in the germline V gene (reference sequence). V gave up 3 bases and J gave up 6 bases, with 18 bases separating them. The CDR3 extends over 16 amino acids. The CDR3 sequence is CASSIFSGVRVNEQFF. CDR3 in DNA: TGTGCCAGTAGTATTTTTTCGGGAGTTCGGGTCAATGAGCAGTTCTTC.

A remark on this clone: Sequence at one end of the junction differs from germline and may be a read error. V and J are TRBV7-7 and TRBJ2-5, with 12 bases aligning to TRBD2. The CDR3 contains 16 residues. CDR1 and CDR2 from the germline V gene are SSHAT and FNYEAQ (reference sequence). CDR3 amino acids: CASSPGLAGIQETQYF. The CDR3 coding sequence is TGTGCTAGCAGCCCGGGACTAGCGGGCATCCAAGAGACCCAGTACTTC.

The genes are TRBV2 and TRBJ2-2; TRBD2 might be the D (6 bases). CDR3 size: 12 residues. Germline loops: CDR1 SNHLY, CDR2 FYNNEI. The germline V and J ends were trimmed by 11 bases and 6 bases, with 13 bases remaining between them. CDR3 region: CAGRSQAGELFF. The CDR3 DNA reads as TGTGCCGGGAGGTCACAGGCCGGGGAGCTGTTTTTT.

This chain uses TRBV2 with TRBJ2-1; 7 nucleotides align to TRBD1. The germline V gene has CDR1 SNHLY and CDR2 FYNNEI. The CDR3 length is 15 residues. Trimming cost V 2 bases and J 0 bases; bases outside gene matches: 1. The CDR3 here is CASSEWDSSYNEQFF. The CDR3 DNA reads as TGTGCCAGCAGTGAATGGGACAGCTCCTACAATGAGCAGTTCTTC.

The rearrangement joins TRBV24-1 to TRBJ1-1, with D perhaps matching TRBD1 (6 bases). Trimming cost V 7 bases and J 0 bases, with 11 bases left between them. This CDR3 has 14 residues. Germline-derived CDR1 and CDR2 are KGHDR and SFDVKD. CDR3 in amino acids: CATRRTVMNTEAFF. CDR3 bases: TGTGCCACCAGACGGACAGTCATGAACACTGAAGCTTTCTTT.

V is TRBV7-9 and J is TRBJ1-2, with 7 bases lining up with TRBD1. J was trimmed by 6 bases and V by 5 bases; bases with no gene match: 6. Germline lookup yields CDR1 SEHNR and CDR2 FQNEAQ (reference sequence). The CDR3 extends over 13 amino acids. DNA for the CDR3: TGTGCCAGCAGCAACAGGGGAGGTGATGGCTACACCTTC. As protein: CASSNRGGDGYTF.

This clone was counted only a few times. This chain links TRBV4-2 with TRBJ2-7, with D possibly TRBD2 on 5 matching bases. This CDR3 region has 15 residues. The V end lost 2 bases, the J end lost 3 bases, and 14 bases lay between the germline ends. Germline V gene data show CDR1 as LGHNA and CDR2 as YNFKEQ. The CDR3: CASSQLASRGYEQYF. For the CDR3, the DNA is TGTGCCAGCAGCCAATTGGCTAGCCGAGGCTACGAGCAGTACTTC.

The chain joins TRBV7-3 to TRBJ2-3; 11 positions match TRBD1. In germline, CDR1 is SGHTA, CDR2 FQGTGA. V lost 5 bases, J lost 8 bases, and 15 bases stayed unmatched. The CDR3 is 17 amino acids. The CDR3 DNA reads TGTGCCAGCAGCCCCCGGACAGGGGGCGCGTTCGACCCTACGCAGTATTTT. Translated, it gives CASSPRTGGAFDPTQYF.

V usage is TRBV7-8 and J usage is TRBJ2-1, with 14 bases lining up with TRBD2. Germline V lookup: CDR1 SGHVS, CDR2 FQNEAQ. V lost 4 bases, J lost 5 bases, and 7 bases stayed unmatched. This CDR3 region has 17 residues. The CDR3 region has the DNA TGTGCCAGCAGCTCCTGGAAGGGACTAGCGGGGGACAATGAGCAGTTCTTC. Translated: CASSSWKGLAGDNEQFF.

Concerning this clone itself: Other DNA sequences within the sample encode an identical CDR3. V usage is TRBV5-6 and J usage is TRBJ2-5; D gene ambiguous. This CDR3 is 13 amino acids long. Germline V gene sequence: CDR1 SGHDT, CDR2 YYEEEE. Trimming took 2 bases from V and 0 from J, leaving 5 bases between them. The chain's CDR3 is CASSFRYQETQYF. As DNA, the CDR3 is TGTGCCAGCAGCTTCCGGTACCAAGAGACCCAGTACTTC.

The chain links TRBV10-3 to TRBJ2-3, with TRBD2 matching 9 bases. The CDR3 has 14 residues. The trim removed 8 bases at V and 4 bases at J, leaving 7 bases unmatched. Germline V gene lookup returns CDR1 ENHRY and CDR2 SYGVKD. The CDR3 reads CAIGAGGGADTQYF. The DNA of the CDR3 is TGTGCCATCGGCGCGGGAGGGGGTGCAGATACGCAGTATTTT.

V is TRBV7-9 and J is TRBJ2-5; D is possibly TRBD2 (5 bases). This CDR3 spans 14 amino acids. Germline V CDR1 and CDR2: SEHNR, FQNEAQ (reference sequence). The ends were cut back, 8 bases at V and 5 bases at J, with 18 bases in the middle. CDR3 region: CASPRHGVLETQYF. CDR3 in DNA: TGTGCCAGCCCGCGCCACGGGGTGTTGGAGACCCAGTACTTC.

This clone was seen more than once but under ten times. V is TRBV4-2 and J is TRBJ2-3; 10 bases match TRBD2. The CDR3 covers 15 residues. The V segment lost 0 bases and the J segment 9 bases; nucleotides outside the gene matches: 6. Germline assignment: CDR1 LGHNA and CDR2 YNFKEQ. CDR3 sequence reads: CASSQEALAGNTQYF. Here the CDR3 DNA reads TGTGCCAGCAGCCAAGAAGCACTAGCGGGAAACACGCAGTATTTT.

The V and J genes are TRBV5-1 and TRBJ2-3; 10 nucleotides match TRBD1. CDR1 is SGHRS, CDR2 YFSETQ, per germline. V dropped 4 bases and J dropped 2; count of bases not matched to a gene: 7. This CDR3 is built from 16 residues. Here the CDR3 reads CASSLGQGVATDTQYF. Here the CDR3 DNA reads TGCGCCAGCAGCCTCGGACAGGGGGTCGCCACAGATACGCAGTATTTT.

The V call is TRBV9, the J call TRBJ2-3; TRBD2 agrees at 8 bases. The CDR3 extends over 12 amino acids. Germline values: CDR1 SGDLS, CDR2 YYNGEE. V shed 3 bases, J shed 10 bases, and the junction held 4 bases outside the gene matches. The CDR3 nucleotides are TGTGCCAGCAGCGCCTCTAGCGGGCCGCAGTATTTT. Translating gives CASSASSGPQYF.

V and J are TRBV6-5 and TRBJ1-2; weak D call: TRBD1 (6 bases). Trimming took off 7 bases at V and 5 bases at J, with 20 bases between the two ends. The CDR3 loop spans 15 amino acids. The germline V gene has CDR1 MNHEY and CDR2 SVGAGI. Here the CDR3 DNA reads TGTGCCAGCAAAAAAGGCCTGGGGGCAGATTATGGCTACACCTTC. Translated: CASKKGLGADYGYTF.

This clone was observed a single time. The chain joins TRBV20-1 to TRBJ2-1, with 13 bases aligning to TRBD2. The V gene's germline CDR1 is DFQATT and CDR2 SNEGSKA (reference sequence). With V trimmed by 3 bases and J by 8 bases, 4 bases remained unmatched. CDR3 length equals 14 residues. DNA of the CDR3: TGCAGTGCTAGTACTAGCGGGAGGGTGTATGAGCAGTTCTTC. This encodes CSASTSGRVYEQFF.

The V gene is TRBV5-1, the J gene TRBJ2-3, with D maybe TRBD2 (6 bases). V was cut by 0 bases and J by 5 bases, with 13 bases left in between. The CDR3 loop spans 15 amino acids. Germline-derived CDR1 and CDR2 are SGHRS and YFSETQ. The CDR3 DNA is TGCGCCAGCAGCTTGGAAGCGGGTCGTATAGATACGCAGTATTTT. Amino acid sequence: CASSLEAGRIDTQYF. The variable domain in full, with the rest retrieved from reference TRBV5-1 and TRBJ2-3, is KAGVTQTPRYLIKTRGQQVTLSCSPISGHRSVSWYQQTPGQGLQFLFEYFSETQRNKGNFPGRFSGRQFSNSRSEMNVSTLELGDSALYLCASSLEAGRIDTQYFGPGTRLTVL.

The rearrangement links TRBV5-4 to TRBJ2-3; D might be TRBD2 (6 bases). V was trimmed by 0 bases and J by 2 bases, leaving 13 bases between them. The CDR3 consists of 16 residues. Germline-derived CDR1 and CDR2 are SGHNT and YYREEE (reference sequence). The CDR3 reads CASSLGGTHNTDTQYF. CDR3 nucleotides: TGTGCCAGCAGCTTGGGAGGGACTCACAACACAGATACGCAGTATTTT.

The chain couples TRBV7-3 to TRBJ2-3, with 9 bases identical to TRBD2. V was clipped by 1 base and J by 4 bases; unmatched bases: 3. The CDR3 consists of 15 residues. Looked up from germline, CDR1 is SGHTA and CDR2 is FQGTGA. The CDR3 here is CASSLIAGDSDTQYF. Written as DNA, the CDR3 is TGTGCCAGCAGCTTAATAGCGGGAGATTCAGATACGCAGTATTTT.

This clone was picked up a small number of times. The V gene is TRBV28, the J gene TRBJ1-6, with TRBD1 matching 7 bases. With V trimmed by 6 bases and J by 4 bases, 9 bases remained unmatched. The germline CDR1 and CDR2 sequences are MDHEN and SYDVKM. The length of the CDR3 is 16 residues. The CDR3 sequence is CASSLRGGYYNSPLHF. For the CDR3, the DNA is TGTGCCAGCAGCCTCCGAGGGGGCTATTATAATTCACCCCTCCACTTT.

In its sample, this clone was seen once. The J gene is TRBJ1-3, the V gene TRBV20-1; D unresolved. Germline V gene data show CDR1 as DFQATT and CDR2 as SNEGSKA (reference sequence). The ends were cut back, 3 bases at V and 4 bases at J, with 16 bases in the middle. CDR3 size: 15 residues. For the CDR3, the DNA is TGCAGTGCTAGTATCGGGAATACAATAGGAAACACCATATATTTT. This sequence encodes CSASIGNTIGNTIYF.

The chain links TRBV7-9 to TRBJ2-3; D is perhaps TRBD2 (7 bases). Germline CDR1 reads SEHNR; CDR2 reads FQNEAQ (reference sequence). CDR3 size: 19 residues. Trimming cost V 5 bases and J 8 bases, with 32 bases left between them. The DNA for the CDR3 is TGTGCCAGCAGCCCCAGGGGCTGGGAGCGGGAAGGTCGGAAGGGTACGCAGTATTTT. Amino acids: CASSPRGWEREGRKGTQYF.

The chain carries TRBV3-1 (or the pseudogene TRBV3-2) and TRBJ1-5; D gene uncertain. Trimming shortened V by 4 bases and J by 4 bases, and 8 bases separated the two germline ends. This CDR3 spans 13 amino acids. Per the germline V gene, CDR1 is LGHDT and CDR2 is YNNKEL (reference sequence). The CDR3 here is CASSLELNQPQHF. In nucleotides, the CDR3 is TGTGCCAGCAGCCTGGAGCTAAATCAGCCCCAGCATTTT.

The gene calls are TRBV3-1 (or the pseudogene TRBV3-2) and TRBJ2-1, with 8 bases aligning to TRBD2. Looked up from germline, CDR1 is LGHDT and CDR2 is YNNKEL (reference sequence). The CDR3 is 14 residues long. V trimming: 3 bases; J trimming: 7 bases; junction bases outside the gene matches: 5. CDR3 DNA: TGTGCCAGCAGCCACGGAACGGGGGGGAATGAGCAGTTCTTC. This translates into CASSHGTGGNEQFF.

V gene TRBV7-2 combines with J gene TRBJ2-1; 10 positions agree with TRBD2. The ends lost 2 bases at V and 0 bases at J; junction bases unmatched: 10. The CDR3 extends over 19 amino acids. The germline CDR1 and CDR2 sequences are SGHTA and FQGNSA. The CDR3 reads CASSLKASGSLNSYNEQFF. Here the CDR3 DNA reads TGTGCCAGCAGCTTAAAGGCTAGCGGGAGCCTTAACTCCTACAATGAGCAGTTCTTC. The full variable domain, with the rest looked up from reference TRBV7-2 and TRBJ2-1, is GAGVSQSPSNKVTEKGKDVELRCDPISGHTALYWYRQSLGQGLEFLIYFQGNSAPDKSGLPSDRFSAERTGGSVSTLTIQRTQQEDSAVYLCASSLKASGSLNSYNEQFFGPGTRLTVL.

This sequence joins TRBV27 and TRBJ2-7; no clear D gene. There are 14 residues in the CDR3. V was clipped by 8 bases and J by 0 bases, with 14 bases between them. Germline assignment: CDR1 MNHEY and CDR2 SMNVEV (reference sequence). CDR3 sequence (DNA): TGTGCCAGCTCTGACACCTTAAGCTCCTACGAGCAGTACTTC. Its translation is CASSDTLSSYEQYF.